The 26 T cell receptor beta chains below all came from one sample that was sequenced in a study of blood T cell repertoires in COVID-19. Profiled with immunoSEQ multiplex PCR; TCRdb holds only in-frame clones, not every one. The table records 200,000 to 300,000 clones, approximately 90% of them present only once. The sample was PBMCs or T cells enriched from blood (not recorded which). The receptors were sampled from a woman between 35 and 50 years old with acute COVID-19.

The rearrangement uses TRBV28 and TRBJ1-2; 8 positions match TRBD1. Per the germline V gene, CDR1 is MDHEN and CDR2 is SYDVKM. Trimming took 7 bases from V and 4 from J; bases not matched to a gene: 11. The CDR3 contains 15 residues. CDR3 residues: CASTLPGGARYGYTF. CDR3 sequence (DNA): TGTGCCAGCACACTTCCAGGGGGCGCTCGCTATGGCTACACCTTC.

The chain has TRBV7-8 and TRBJ1-6; TRBD1 might be the D (5 bases). Germline assignment: CDR1 SGHVS and CDR2 FQNEAQ. The CDR3 length is 20 residues. Trimming left V 5 bases short and J 0 bases short, with 23 bases between. The CDR3 loop reads CASSLDPWGGRSSYNSPLHF. DNA of the CDR3: TGTGCCAGCAGCCTAGACCCCTGGGGGGGTAGAAGCTCCTATAATTCACCCCTCCACTTT.

This chain links TRBV4-3 with TRBJ2-5; possible D gene TRBD2, 5 bases. Trimming took off 0 bases at V and 0 bases at J, with 14 bases between the two ends. Looked up from germline, CDR1 is LGHNA and CDR2 is YSLEER. There are 17 residues in the CDR3. The CDR3 DNA sequence: TGCGCCAGCAGCCAAGAGGTCTGGGAGTCAGACCAAGAGACCCAGTACTTC. Its translation is CASSQEVWESDQETQYF.

The chain couples TRBV5-6 to TRBJ2-1; 8 bases align to TRBD1. The CDR3 covers 12 residues. Germline CDR1 is SGHDT and CDR2 is YYEEEE. Unmatched junction bases numbered 6, after V lost 4 bases and J lost 12 bases. As DNA, the CDR3 is TGTGCCAGCAGCCCTCTGGGGACAGGGCAGTTCTTC. Encoded protein: CASSPLGTGQFF. Looking up the rest from reference TRBV5-6 and TRBJ2-1 gives the full variable domain: DAGVTQSPTHLIKTRGQQVTLRCSPKSGHDTVSWYQQALGQGPQFIFQYYEEEERQRGNFPDRFSGHQFPNYSSELNVNALLLGDSALYLCASSPLGTGQFFGPGTRLTVL.

The chain links TRBV3-1 (or the pseudogene TRBV3-2) to TRBJ1-2; 7 bases fit TRBD1. This CDR3 has 14 amino acids. Germline lookup yields CDR1 LGHDT and CDR2 YNNKEL (reference sequence). V lost 3 bases to trimming and J lost 1 base; unmatched junction nucleotides: 2. The CDR3 region is CASSQTGSNYGYTF. The CDR3 DNA is TGTGCCAGCAGCCAGACAGGGAGTAACTATGGCTACACCTTC.

This sequence joins TRBV24-1 and TRBJ2-7; 7 bases are a match to TRBD1. The CDR3 has 15 residues. V lost 3 bases to trimming and J lost 7 bases; unmatched junction nucleotides: 11. Looked up from germline, CDR1 is KGHDR and CDR2 is SFDVKD. CDR3 sequence reads: CATSDRQGGMWEQYF. For the CDR3, the DNA is TGTGCCACCAGTGATCGACAGGGTGGAATGTGGGAGCAGTACTTC.

The rearrangement links TRBV29-1 to TRBJ1-4, with 8 positions matching TRBD1. Germline-derived CDR1 and CDR2 are SQVTM and ANQGSEA. With V trimmed by 6 bases and J by 10 bases, 10 bases remained unmatched. This CDR3 comprises 13 residues. The CDR3 is CSVQGAREGKLFF. In DNA, the CDR3 is TGCAGCGTCCAGGGGGCGCGAGAAGGAAAACTGTTTTTT. Full variable domain (missing parts from reference TRBV29-1 and TRBJ1-4): SAVISQKPSRDICQRGTSLTIQCQVDSQVTMMFWYRQQPGQSLTLIATANQGSEATYESGFVIDKFPISRPNLTFSTLTVSNMSPEDSSIYLCSVQGAREGKLFFGSGTQLSVL.

The rearrangement joins TRBV14 to TRBJ1-1; tentative D call: TRBD1 (5 bases). V lost 4 bases and J 4 bases, leaving 16 bases between the germline ends. Germline V gives CDR1 SGHDN, CDR2 FVKESK. The length of the CDR3 is 15 residues. The CDR3 here is CASSPRWGAGTEAFF. As DNA, the CDR3 is TGTGCCAGCAGCCCCAGGTGGGGCGCCGGCACTGAAGCTTTCTTT. The full variable domain, its missing parts supplied by reference TRBV14 and TRBJ1-1, is EAGVTQFPSHSVIEKGQTVTLRCDPISGHDNLYWYRRVMGKEIKFLLHFVKESKQDESGMPNNRFLAERTGGTYSTLKVQPAELEDSGVYFCASSPRWGAGTEAFFGQGTRLTVV.

The chain recombines TRBV7-9 with TRBJ1-1, with 8 bases fitting TRBD1. V trimming: 5 bases; J trimming: 1 base; junction bases outside the gene matches: 0. Germline lookup yields CDR1 SEHNR and CDR2 FQNEAQ (reference sequence). CDR3 length: 13 residues. CDR3 in amino acids: CASSGQGNTEAFF. CDR3 bases: TGTGCCAGCAGCGGACAGGGGAACACTGAAGCTTTCTTT. Full variable domain (rest looked up from reference TRBV7-9 and TRBJ1-1): DTGVSQNPRHKITKRGQNVTFRCDPISEHNRLYWYRQTLGQGPEFLTYFQNEAQLEKSRLLSDRFSAERPKGSFSTLEIQRTEQGDSAMYLCASSGQGNTEAFFGQGTRLTVV.

The V call is TRBV18, the J call TRBJ1-5; tentatively, D is TRBD1 (6 bases). V lost 1 base and J 0 bases, leaving 10 bases between the germline ends. The CDR3 is made up of 16 amino acids. CDR1 is KGHSH, CDR2 LQKENI, per germline. The CDR3 sequence: CASSPRGGGSNQPQHF. The CDR3 DNA reads as TGTGCCAGCTCACCACGGGGAGGGGGTAGCAATCAGCCCCAGCATTTT.

This clone appeared a single time. Other DNA sequences in this sample translate to the same CDR3. The chain is built from TRBV20-1 and TRBJ1-1; D is undetermined. Trimming removed 5 bases at V and 5 bases at J, with 6 bases between. The CDR3 contains 10 residues. CDR1 and CDR2 (germline): DFQATT, SNEGSKA (reference sequence). The CDR3 DNA sequence: TGCAGTGCTGGGAGGACTGAAGCTTTCTTT. Translation gives CSAGRTEAFF.

The CDR3: CASSESNSGSGETQYF. The CDR3 DNA is TGTGCCAGCAGTGAATCGAATAGCGGGAGCGGAGAGACCCAGTACTTC. The chain links TRBV2 to TRBJ2-5; 9 nucleotides agree with TRBD2. Germline V CDR1 and CDR2: SNHLY, FYNNEI. Trimming removed 2 bases from V and 4 bases from J; junction bases left unmatched: 8. The CDR3 spans 16 residues.

The V and J genes are TRBV29-1 and TRBJ2-1; TRBD2 matches at 12 bases. In germline, CDR1 is SQVTM, CDR2 ANQGSEA. Unmatched junction bases numbered 5, after V lost 6 bases and J lost 8 bases. The CDR3 loop spans 13 amino acids. The chain's CDR3 is CSVLTSGRDEQFF. DNA for the CDR3: TGCAGCGTGCTGACTAGCGGGAGAGATGAGCAGTTCTTC.

The gene calls are TRBV5-1 and TRBJ2-1; no clear D gene. Germline assignment: CDR1 SGHRS and CDR2 YFSETQ. V was cut by 2 bases and J by 7 bases, with 4 bases left in between. The CDR3 is 11 amino acids. Here the CDR3 DNA reads TGCGCCAGCAGCTTACAGAATGAGCAGTTCTTC. Its protein product is CASSLQNEQFF.

V and J are TRBV2 and TRBJ2-1; 12 bases match TRBD2. The junction had 7 bases not matched to a gene; V was cut back by 11 bases and J by 5 bases. The CDR3 sequence is 14 residues long. Germline lookup yields CDR1 SNHLY and CDR2 FYNNEI. The CDR3 loop is CALKRLAGDNEQFF. CDR3 nucleotides: TGTGCCCTAAAGAGACTAGCGGGGGACAATGAGCAGTTCTTC.

The rearrangement uses TRBV28 and TRBJ1-2; 8 positions agree with TRBD1. The germline gives CDR1 MDHEN, CDR2 SYDVKM. The V gene end was trimmed by 7 bases and the J gene end by 8 bases; junction bases not matched to a gene: 21. This CDR3 contains 17 residues. The CDR3 nucleotides are TGTGCCAGCACTTTCCTGCAGGGGGCCTCTCCCCTTAACGGCTACACCTTC. This encodes CASTFLQGASPLNGYTF.

This clone was observed a single time. The chain combines TRBV18 with TRBJ1-4; TRBD1 aligns across 11 bases. This CDR3 is 17 amino acids long. J gave up 1 base and V 3 bases, and 4 bases lay outside the gene matches. Germline values: CDR1 KGHSH, CDR2 LQKENI. The CDR3 DNA follows: TGTGCCAGCTCACCGGGACAGGGGGTCGGAACTAATGAAAAACTGTTTTTT. This gives the protein CASSPGQGVGTNEKLFF.

The chain employs TRBV5-5 and TRBJ1-2, with 7 bases identical to TRBD1. CDR1 and CDR2 (germline): SGHKS, YYEKEE (reference sequence). This CDR3 spans 15 amino acids. V trimming: 1 base; J trimming: 5 bases; junction bases outside the gene matches: 8. CDR3 amino acids: CASSLQTGPEYGYTF. CDR3 DNA sequence: TGTGCCAGCAGCTTGCAGACAGGGCCAGAATATGGCTACACCTTC.

V gene TRBV7-8 combines with J gene TRBJ2-7; unclear D gene. The V and J ends lost 3 bases and 6 bases respectively, with 15 bases between them. Per germline, CDR1 SGHVS and CDR2 FQNEAQ. The CDR3 sequence is 14 residues long. CDR3 residues: CASSLVGVVGEQYV. CDR3 coding DNA: TGTGCCAGCAGCTTGGTAGGAGTGGTGGGCGAGCAGTACGTC.

V gene TRBV6-1 combines with J gene TRBJ2-3, with D tentatively TRBD2 (5 bases). Trimming removed 4 bases from V and 5 bases from J, with 19 bases in between. This CDR3 has 16 amino acids. Germline lookup yields CDR1 MNHNS and CDR2 SASEGT. The CDR3: CASSGVQRTYLDTQYF. The CDR3, as DNA: TGTGCCAGCAGTGGTGTCCAGCGGACCTACTTAGATACGCAGTATTTT.

This rearrangement joins TRBV24-1 to TRBJ2-1, with TRBD2 matching over 9 bases. Trimming cost V 3 bases and J 8 bases; bases outside gene matches: 13. CDR3 size: 17 residues. Germline CDR1 reads KGHDR; CDR2 reads SFDVKD. This CDR3 reads CATSDPTGREGLYEQFF. The CDR3, as DNA: TGTGCCACCAGTGATCCGACCGGGCGGGAGGGTCTCTATGAGCAGTTCTTC.

This clone showed up just a few times. The rearrangement links TRBV6-6 to TRBJ2-5; D remains ambiguous. The CDR3 spans 13 residues. The V gene's germline CDR1 is MNHNY and CDR2 SVGAGI (reference sequence). The V end was cut by 6 bases, the J end by 1 base, with 9 bases between. The CDR3 DNA follows: TGTGCCAGCAGGCGCAATACCCAAGAGACCCAGTACTTC. The encoded protein is CASRRNTQETQYF.

V is TRBV28 and J is TRBJ2-5, with 9 bases fitting TRBD2. Germline lookup yields CDR1 MDHEN and CDR2 SYDVKM. The CDR3 sequence is 14 residues long. J lost 5 bases, V lost 6 bases, and 7 bases had no gene match. The CDR3 sequence: CASRETSGRETQYF. For the CDR3, the DNA is TGTGCCAGCAGGGAGACTAGCGGTAGGGAGACCCAGTACTTC.

The genes are TRBV12-3 or TRBV12-4 and TRBJ1-5; D perhaps matches TRBD1 (5 bases). V was cut by 5 bases and J by 6 bases, with 11 bases left in between. The CDR3 has 13 residues. The DNA for the CDR3 is TGTGCCAGCAGTCCAGGGTTCGGTCAGCCCCAGCATTTT. Translating gives CASSPGFGQPQHF.

V usage is TRBV14 and J usage is TRBJ1-1, with TRBD1 matching over 7 bases. With 4 bases clipped from V and 6 bases from J, the junction kept 8 bases outside the gene matches. The CDR3 has 14 amino acids. CDR1 and CDR2 from the germline V gene are SGHDN and FVKESK. The CDR3 loop reads CASSPSDRDPEAFF. The CDR3, as DNA: TGTGCCAGCAGCCCCTCCGACAGGGACCCTGAAGCTTTCTTT.

The V and J genes are TRBV5-1 and TRBJ1-5; D gene unclear. The V end was cut by 0 bases, the J end by 5 bases, with 12 bases between. The CDR3 loop spans 15 amino acids. Looked up from germline, CDR1 is SGHRS and CDR2 is YFSETQ. Written as DNA, the CDR3 is TGCGCCAGCAGCTTGGGGCAGTCTCCTTATCAGCCCCAGCATTTT. Protein: CASSLGQSPYQPQHF.